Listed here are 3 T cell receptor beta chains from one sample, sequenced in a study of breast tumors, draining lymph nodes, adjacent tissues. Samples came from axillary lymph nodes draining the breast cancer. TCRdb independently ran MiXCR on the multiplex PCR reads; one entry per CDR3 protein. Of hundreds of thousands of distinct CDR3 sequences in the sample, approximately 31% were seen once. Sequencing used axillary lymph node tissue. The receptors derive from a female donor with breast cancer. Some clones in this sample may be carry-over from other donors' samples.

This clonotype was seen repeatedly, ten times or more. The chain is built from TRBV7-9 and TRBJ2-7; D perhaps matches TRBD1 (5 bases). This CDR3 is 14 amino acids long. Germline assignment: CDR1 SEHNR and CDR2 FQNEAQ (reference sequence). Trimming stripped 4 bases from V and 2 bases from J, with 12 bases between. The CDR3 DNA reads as TGTGCCAGCAGCTCCGCCCTGGACACCTACGAGCAGTACTTC. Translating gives CASSSALDTYEQYF.

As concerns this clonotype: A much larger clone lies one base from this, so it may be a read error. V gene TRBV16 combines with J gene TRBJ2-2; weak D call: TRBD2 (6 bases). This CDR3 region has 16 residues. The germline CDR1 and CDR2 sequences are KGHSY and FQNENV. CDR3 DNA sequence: TGTGCCAGCAGCCAATATGCAGGGATAAACACCGGGGGGCTGTTTTTT. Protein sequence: CASSQYAGINTGGLFF.

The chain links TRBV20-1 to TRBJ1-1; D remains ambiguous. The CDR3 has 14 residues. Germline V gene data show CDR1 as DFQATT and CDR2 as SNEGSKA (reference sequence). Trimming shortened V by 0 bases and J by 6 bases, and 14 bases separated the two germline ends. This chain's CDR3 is CSARDLQPGPEAFF. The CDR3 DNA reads TGCAGTGCTAGAGATCTCCAGCCTGGACCTGAAGCTTTCTTT.